The 30 T cell receptor beta chains listed next were all sequenced from one sample in a study of type 1 and type 2 diabetes patients. The PCR template was genomic DNA. Amplification of the beta chain CDR3 used 30 forward and 13 reverse multiplex primers. One entry per CDR3 protein, called by TCRdb with MiXCR from the multiplex PCR reads. Of 280,000 or so distinct CDR3 sequences listed, roughly 50% are singletons. The material sequenced was peripheral blood mononuclear cells (PBMCs). The receptors derive from a man aged 18 to 30 with type 2 diabetes.

The chain employs TRBV19 and TRBJ1-6; D gene ambiguous. This CDR3 spans 16 amino acids. The germline V and J ends were trimmed by 0 bases and 6 bases, with 12 bases remaining between them. Germline CDR1 is LNHDA and CDR2 is SQIVND (reference sequence). The chain's CDR3 is CASSIDGVMPNSPLHF. CDR3 bases: TGTGCCAGTAGTATAGACGGGGTGATGCCTAATTCACCCCTCCACTTT.

A single count supports this clonotype. The V call is TRBV6-5, the J call TRBJ1-4, with D unresolved. This CDR3 comprises 14 residues. The V gene's germline CDR1 is MNHEY and CDR2 SVGAGI. V was trimmed by 2 bases and J by 5 bases, leaving 9 bases between them. The chain's CDR3 is CASSYGQENEKLFF. In nucleotides, the CDR3 is TGTGCCAGCAGTTACGGCCAGGAGAATGAAAAACTGTTTTTT.

The chain employs TRBV7-8 and TRBJ1-4, with D unresolved. V was clipped by 5 bases and J by 3 bases, with 7 bases between them. The CDR3 extends over 13 amino acids. From germline, CDR1 is SGHVS and CDR2 FQNEAQ. The CDR3 bases are TGTGCCAGCAGCGTGACCTCTAATGAAAAACTGTTTTTT. Protein sequence: CASSVTSNEKLFF. The full variable domain, its missing parts supplied by reference TRBV7-8 and TRBJ1-4, is GAGVSQSPRYKVAKRGQDVALRCDPISGHVSLFWYQQALGQGPEFLTYFQNEAQLDKSGLPSDRFFAERPEGSVSTLKIQRTQQEDSAVYLCASSVTSNEKLFFGSGTQLSVL.

J is TRBJ1-2 and V is TRBV6-5, with D possibly TRBD1 on 5 matching bases. The CDR3 totals 15 residues. Germline V gene lookup returns CDR1 MNHEY and CDR2 SVGAGI. V lost 2 bases, J lost 6 bases, and 16 bases lay in between. CDR3 DNA: TGTGCCAGCAGTTACACGTCGATGACAGCGAATGGCTACACCTTC. Protein product: CASSYTSMTANGYTF.

This clonotype was found many times. The V gene is TRBV2, the J gene TRBJ2-3; D uncertain. Trimming took off 6 bases at V and 4 bases at J, with 8 bases between the two ends. This CDR3 is 12 amino acids long. The germline V gene has CDR1 SNHLY and CDR2 FYNNEI. The CDR3 reads CASSPTPDTQYF. The CDR3 nucleotides read TGTGCCAGCAGCCCAACCCCAGATACGCAGTATTTT.

This clonotype was counted only a few times. The chain employs TRBV6-1 and TRBJ2-5, with TRBD1 identical over 7 bases. With V trimmed by 5 bases and J by 0 bases, 9 bases remained unmatched. The germline V gene has CDR1 MNHNS and CDR2 SASEGT. The CDR3 sequence is 16 residues long. The DNA for the CDR3 is TGTGCCAGCAGTAACTTCCTCGGACAGGACCAAGAGACCCAGTACTTC. It translates to CASSNFLGQDQETQYF.

This clonotype was counted only a few times. V gene TRBV19 combines with J gene TRBJ2-7; D possibly corresponds to TRBD1 (6 bases). V gave up 1 base and J gave up 2 bases, with 12 bases separating them. Germline-derived CDR1 and CDR2 are LNHDA and SQIVND (reference sequence). The CDR3 is 15 residues long. The CDR3 sequence is CASSIGTADAYEQYF. The CDR3 bases are TGTGCCAGTAGTATAGGGACAGCCGACGCCTACGAGCAGTACTTC.

This chain uses TRBV20-1 with TRBJ1-5, with a possible D match to TRBD1 (5 bases). The CDR3 is 15 amino acids. Germline-derived CDR1 and CDR2 are DFQATT and SNEGSKA (reference sequence). The V end lost 2 bases, the J end lost 3 bases, and 14 bases lay between the germline ends. The CDR3, as DNA: TGCAGTGCTAGACAGGGCGCTGTCCCCAATCAGCCCCAGCATTTT. Translating it yields CSARQGAVPNQPQHF.

Regarding this clonotype: Because it lacks the conserved phenylalanine or tryptophan at the end, this CDR3 is likely a read error. This sequence joins TRBV19 and TRBJ2-1; D unclear. Trimming left V 6 bases short and J 0 bases short, with 0 bases between. Per germline, CDR1 LNHDA and CDR2 SQIVND (reference sequence). The length of the CDR3 is 11 residues. The CDR3 protein is CASSSYNEQFL. The CDR3 DNA reads TGTGCCAGTAGCTCCTACAATGAGCAGTTCCTC.

The table lists this clonotype with a few counts. CDR3 sequence reads: CASSIVFQDRYYEQYF. DNA for the CDR3: TGTGCCAGTAGTATTGTTTTTCAGGACAGATACTACGAGCAGTACTTC. The rearrangement uses TRBV19 and TRBJ2-7; maybe TRBD1 (6 bases). Trimming shortened V by 3 bases and J by 3 bases, and 18 bases separated the two germline ends. CDR1 and CDR2 from the germline V gene are LNHDA and SQIVND (reference sequence). The CDR3 consists of 16 residues.

In this sample, this clonotype turned up a few times. The chain couples TRBV7-2 to TRBJ1-2, with D maybe TRBD1 (6 bases). Looked up from germline, CDR1 is SGHTA and CDR2 is FQGNSA. The length of the CDR3 is 15 residues. Trimming shortened V by 5 bases and J by 3 bases, and 16 bases separated the two germline ends. The CDR3 nucleotides read TGTGCCAGCAGCCCTGGACAGCATTTTTACTATGGCTACACCTTC. Translated, it gives CASSPGQHFYYGYTF.

On this clonotype: Sequence at one end of the junction differs from germline and may be a read error. The chain uses TRBV2 and TRBJ1-6; 8 bases agree with TRBD1. Looked up from germline, CDR1 is SNHLY and CDR2 is FYNNEI. There are 13 residues in the CDR3. The CDR3 DNA sequence: TGTGCCAGAAGTGGACAGGGAGGTTCACCCCTCCACTTT. Its translation is CARSGQGGSPLHF. The whole variable domain, remainder taken from reference TRBV2 and TRBJ1-6, is EPEVTQTPSHQVTQMGQEVILRCVPISNHLYFYWYRQILGQKVEFLVSFYNNEISEKSEIFDDQFSVERPDGSNFTLKIRSTKLEDSAMYFCARSGQGGSPLHFGNGTRLTVT.

Many counts were recorded for this clonotype. The rearrangement joins TRBV10-3 to TRBJ1-1; D not resolved. V was pared by 4 bases and J by 2 bases, with 14 bases between. This CDR3 is built from 15 residues. Germline CDR1 reads ENHRY; CDR2 reads SYGVKD. Here the CDR3 reads CAISGSTNLNTEAFF. The CDR3 DNA is TGTGCCATCAGTGGCTCTACCAACCTTAACACTGAAGCTTTCTTT.

The V gene is TRBV7-2, the J gene TRBJ2-2; D is ambiguous. The CDR3 extends over 15 amino acids. V was trimmed by 2 bases and J by 4 bases, leaving 11 bases between them. The V gene's germline CDR1 is SGHTA and CDR2 FQGNSA. This chain's CDR3 is CASSLHVSSTGELFF. CDR3 DNA sequence: TGTGCCAGCAGCTTACACGTTAGTAGCACCGGGGAGCTGTTTTTT.

This clonotype has only a few counts. The rearrangement uses TRBV19 and TRBJ1-1; no definite D call. The CDR3 is 12 amino acids. The V gene lost 5 bases and the J gene lost 5 bases, with 9 bases spanning the gap. Germline-derived CDR1 and CDR2 are LNHDA and SQIVND (reference sequence). The CDR3 DNA reads as TGTGCCAGTAGTGCCCGTTGGACTGAAGCTTTCTTT. Protein product: CASSARWTEAFF.

The chain links TRBV5-8 to TRBJ2-5; D is ambiguous. This CDR3 region has 12 residues. The germline V gene has CDR1 SGHTS and CDR2 YDEGEE. Trimming cost V 9 bases and J 3 bases, with 12 bases left between them. CDR3 in amino acids: CATETVKETQYF. CDR3 bases: TGTGCCACCGAAACAGTGAAAGAGACCCAGTACTTC.

The gene calls are TRBV15 and TRBJ1-6, with D unresolved. The CDR3 length is 14 residues. Trimming cost V 0 bases and J 10 bases, with 10 bases left between them. Germline V gene lookup returns CDR1 LNHNV and CDR2 YYDKDF (reference sequence). CDR3 DNA sequence: TGTGCCACCAGCAGAGACGGGAGTAACTCACCCCTCCACTTT. The encoded protein is CATSRDGSNSPLHF.

This clonotype was found many times. A junction end diverges from the germline sequence, so it may reflect a read error. CDR3 DNA sequence: TGTGCCAGCAGTAAAGCCGCAACTAATGAAAAACTGTTTTTT. Translation: CASSKAATNEKLFF. This sequence joins TRBV2 and TRBJ1-4; D is ambiguous. The CDR3 covers 14 residues. Germline V gene lookup returns CDR1 SNHLY and CDR2 FYNNEI.

This clonotype was seen more than once but under ten times. The chain couples TRBV5-1 to TRBJ1-6; TRBD1 is a possible D gene (6 bases). V dropped 4 bases and J dropped 7 bases, with 9 bases sitting between them. Germline assignment: CDR1 SGHRS and CDR2 YFSETQ. This CDR3 is built from 13 residues. CDR3 coding DNA: TGCGCCAGCAGCACGGACAGAAATTCACCCCTCCACTTT. It specifies CASSTDRNSPLHF.

This clonotype was counted at least ten times. CDR3 region: CATSRVREVETQYF. Written as DNA, the CDR3 is TGTGCCACCAGCAGAGTCAGAGAGGTGGAGACCCAGTACTTC. The rearrangement joins TRBV15 to TRBJ2-5, with D hard to call. Per germline, CDR1 LNHNV and CDR2 YYDKDF (reference sequence). This CDR3 is built from 14 residues. Trimming took 1 base from V and 5 from J, leaving 11 bases between them.

The chain couples TRBV28 to TRBJ1-5; unclear D gene. Trimming shortened V by 2 bases and J by 4 bases, and 12 bases separated the two germline ends. From germline, CDR1 is MDHEN and CDR2 SYDVKM. This CDR3 has 15 amino acids. This chain's CDR3 is CASSLNIGVNQPQHF. DNA of the CDR3: TGTGCCAGCAGTTTAAACATTGGGGTTAATCAGCCCCAGCATTTT.

The chain employs TRBV30 and TRBJ1-6; D might be TRBD1 (5 bases). The V end lost 2 bases, the J end lost 7 bases, and 15 bases lay between the germline ends. Germline loops: CDR1 GTSNPN, CDR2 SVGIG (reference sequence). This CDR3 spans 15 amino acids. The CDR3 loop is CAWSLGAGYNSPLHF. CDR3 DNA: TGTGCCTGGAGTCTTGGGGCAGGGTACAATTCACCCCTCCACTTT.

The chain couples TRBV20-1 to TRBJ1-6; perhaps TRBD1 as D (5 bases). Trimming took 0 bases from V and 5 from J, leaving 11 bases between them. The CDR3 is 15 residues long. Germline CDR1 is DFQATT and CDR2 is SNEGSKA (reference sequence). The CDR3 reads CSAREVGTNNSPLHF. The CDR3 DNA reads TGCAGTGCTAGAGAGGTGGGGACTAATAATTCACCCCTCCACTTT.

The rearrangement links TRBV19 to TRBJ1-6, with no clear D. Germline V CDR1 and CDR2: LNHDA, SQIVND (reference sequence). V was trimmed by 5 bases and J by 8 bases, leaving 7 bases between them. The CDR3 totals 12 residues. CDR3 region: CASSDLYSPLHF. CDR3 coding DNA: TGTGCCAGTAGTGATTTGTATTCACCCCTCCACTTT. The whole variable domain, remainder taken from reference TRBV19 and TRBJ1-6, is DGGITQSPKYLFRKEGQNVTLSCEQNLNHDAMYWYRQDPGQGLRLIYYSQIVNDFQKGDIAEGYSVSREKKESFPLTVTSAQKNPTAFYLCASSDLYSPLHFGNGTRLTVT.

This clonotype appeared a few times. The chain joins TRBV19 to TRBJ2-1; 10 nucleotides agree with TRBD2. Germline V lookup: CDR1 LNHDA, CDR2 SQIVND (reference sequence). This CDR3 is 19 amino acids long. The ends lost 1 base at V and 0 bases at J; junction bases unmatched: 9. This CDR3 reads CASSIVGLAGEISYNEQFF. DNA for the CDR3: TGTGCCAGTAGTATAGTGGGGCTAGCGGGAGAGATCTCCTACAATGAGCAGTTCTTC.

The chain joins TRBV19 to TRBJ2-5, with D tentatively TRBD1 (6 bases). Trimming removed 6 bases at V and 0 bases at J, with 8 bases between. This CDR3 has 13 residues. CDR1 LNHDA and CDR2 SQIVND come from the germline V gene (reference sequence). CDR3 bases: TGTGCCAGTAGGGGACACGACCAAGAGACCCAGTACTTC. Protein sequence: CASRGHDQETQYF.

This clonotype showed up just once. This chain joins TRBV28 and TRBJ1-5; a weak D match, TRBD1 (6 bases). Trimming took 5 bases from V and 2 from J, leaving 16 bases between them. The CDR3 is 16 residues long. Germline loops: CDR1 MDHEN, CDR2 SYDVKM. CDR3 amino acids: CASSPTTGNGNQPQHF. For the CDR3, the DNA is TGTGCCAGCAGTCCCACTACAGGGAATGGCAATCAGCCCCAGCATTTT.

This clonotype was picked up one time. This rearrangement joins TRBV5-1 to TRBJ2-7, with 7 positions matching TRBD2. The J call is uncertain, as TRBJ2-1 better fits the DNA end. Germline CDR1 is SGHRS and CDR2 is YFSETQ. This CDR3 spans 17 amino acids. The CDR3 region is CASSLGLGGRTRGEQFF. In nucleotides, the CDR3 is TGCGCCAGCAGCTTGGGTCTCGGTGGGCGGACTAGAGGTGAGCAGTTCTTC.

The rearrangement uses TRBV20-1 and TRBJ2-7; D is unresolved. The germline V and J ends were trimmed by 4 bases and 0 bases, with 7 bases remaining between them. The germline gives CDR1 DFQATT, CDR2 SNEGSKA (reference sequence). The CDR3 totals 12 residues. The CDR3 nucleotides are TGCAGTGCTATTAGGAGCTCCTACGAGCAGTACTTC. This gives the protein CSAIRSSYEQYF.

The CDR3 sequence: CASSLNSGTEAFF. The CDR3 DNA follows: TGTGCCAGCAGTTTAAACTCGGGCACTGAAGCTTTCTTT. V and J are TRBV7-2 and TRBJ1-1, with D unresolved. CDR1 SGHTA and CDR2 FQGNSA come from the germline V gene. V lost 6 bases and J 4 bases, leaving 12 bases between the germline ends. The CDR3 runs to 13 residues.